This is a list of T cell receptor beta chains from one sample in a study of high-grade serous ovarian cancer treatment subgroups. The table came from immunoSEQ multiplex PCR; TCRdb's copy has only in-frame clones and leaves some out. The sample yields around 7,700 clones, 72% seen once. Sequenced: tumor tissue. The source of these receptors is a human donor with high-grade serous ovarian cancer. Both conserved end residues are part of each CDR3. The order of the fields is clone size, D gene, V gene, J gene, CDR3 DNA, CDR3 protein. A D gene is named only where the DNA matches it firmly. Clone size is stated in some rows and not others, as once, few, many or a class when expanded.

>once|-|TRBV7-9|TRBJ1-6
TGTGCCAGCAGCACAGGTGAAAGAGTTTCACCCCTCCACTTT
CASSTGERVSPLHF
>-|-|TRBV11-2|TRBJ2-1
TGTGCCAGCAGCTTAGGGAACAATGAGCAGTTCTTC
CASSLGNNEQFF
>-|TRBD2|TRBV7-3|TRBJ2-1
TGTGCCAGCAGCTTAGGGGGTAGCGGGAGTTTCGATGAGCAGTTCTTC
CASSLGGSGSFDEQFF
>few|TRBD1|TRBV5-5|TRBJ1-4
TGTGCCAGCAGCTTGGCGGGACAGTCAAAGGAAAAACTGTTTTTT
CASSLAGQSKEKLFF
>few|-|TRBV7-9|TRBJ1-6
TGTGCCAGCAGCTTCGGGGGTATAGGGGGTCGTGGTTCACCCCTCCACTTT
CASSFGGIGGRGSPLHF
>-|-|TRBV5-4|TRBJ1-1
TGTGCCAGCAGCCCCGCGTCGTCGGGGGACACTGAAGCTTTCTTT
CASSPASSGDTEAFF
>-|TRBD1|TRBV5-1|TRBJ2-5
TGCGCCAGCAGCTTGGCAGGGACAGGGGGCTCGGAGACCCAGTACTTC
CASSLAGTGGSETQYF
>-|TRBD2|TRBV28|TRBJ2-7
TGTGCCAGCAGTGCCATTGGGACTAGTAAACCTTACGAGCAGTACTTC
CASSAIGTSKPYEQYF
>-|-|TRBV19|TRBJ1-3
TGTGCCAGTAGAAGGGGAGGGAATCCTGGAAACACCATATATTTT
CASRRGGNPGNTIYF
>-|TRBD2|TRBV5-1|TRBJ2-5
TGCGCCAGCAGCACCGGGACTAGCGGAGAGACCCAGTACTTC
CASSTGTSGETQYF
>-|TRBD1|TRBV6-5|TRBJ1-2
TGTGCCAGCATGACAGGGGGTCTCCCTAACTATGGCTACACCTTC
CASMTGGLPNYGYTF
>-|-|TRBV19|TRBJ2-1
TGTGCCAGTAGTATTGGCGGTCCCATGAATGGGCAGTTCTTC
CASSIGGPMNGQFF
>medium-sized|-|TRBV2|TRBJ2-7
TGTGCCAGCAGCCAAGGGACGGCTAGCTCCTACGAGCAGTACTTC
CASSQGTASSYEQYF
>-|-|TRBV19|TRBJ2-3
TGTGCCAGTAGGGAGTCCGGCACAGATACGCAGTATTTT
CASRESGTDTQYF
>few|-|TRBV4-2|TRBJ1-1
TGTGCCAGCAGGTTTTCGGAGAACACTGAAGCTTTCTTT
CASRFSENTEAFF
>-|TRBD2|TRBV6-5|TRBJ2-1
TGTGCCAGCAGCCTCACTAGCGGGACCTTCAATGAGCAGTTCTTC
CASSLTSGTFNEQFF
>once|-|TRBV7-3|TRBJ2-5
TGTGCCAGCAGCTTAGGGCCGTGGAACCAAGAGACCCAGTACTTC
CASSLGPWNQETQYF
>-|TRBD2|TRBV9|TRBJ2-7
TGTGCCAGCAGCGTAGAAGGCGGGAGTGGCTACGAGCAGTACTTC
CASSVEGGSGYEQYF
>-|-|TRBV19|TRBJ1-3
TGTGCCAGTAGTATAGTGAGCTCTGGAAACACCATATATTTT
CASSIVSSGNTIYF
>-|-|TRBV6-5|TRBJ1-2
TGTGCCAGCAGCCCGGCCATAGCTAACTATGGCTACACCTTC
CASSPAIANYGYTF
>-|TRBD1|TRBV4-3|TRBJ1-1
TGCGCCAGCAGCCGAGAACAGGGGACTGAAGCTTTCTTT
CASSREQGTEAFF
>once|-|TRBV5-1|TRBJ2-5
TGCGCCAGCAGCCTGATAGTAGTACAGAGCCAAGAGACCCAGTACTTC
CASSLIVVQSQETQYF
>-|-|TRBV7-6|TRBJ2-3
TGTGCCAGCAGCTTAGTGGCTAGCGTTAGCACAGATACGCAGTATTTT
CASSLVASVSTDTQYF
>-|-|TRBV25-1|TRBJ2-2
TGTGCCAGCAGTAGCGGTGCTCTGAACACCGGGGAGCTGTTTTTT
CASSSGALNTGELFF
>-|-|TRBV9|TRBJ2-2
TGTGCCAGCAGCGTAGTGGCGCTTGACAGACCGAACACCGGGGAGCTGTTTTTT
CASSVVALDRPNTGELFF
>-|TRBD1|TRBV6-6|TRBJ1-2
TGTGCCAGCAGTTACTCGAACCAGGGGGCAGGCGATGGCTACACCTTC
CASSYSNQGAGDGYTF
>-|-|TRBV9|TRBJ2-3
TGTGCCAGCAGCCCCCACAGGGCGAGCACAGATACGCAGTATTTT
CASSPHRASTDTQYF
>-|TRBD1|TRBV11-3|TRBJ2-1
TGTGCCAGCAGCCAGGGGGAGATCTACAATGAGCAGTTCTTC
CASSQGEIYNEQFF
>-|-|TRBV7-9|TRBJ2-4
TGTGCCAGCAGCTTTATCACCGGCCGGGTCAGTGGCATTCAGTACTTC
CASSFITGRVSGIQYF
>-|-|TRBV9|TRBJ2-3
TGTGCCAGCAGCGTAGTTGGGCGACCCACAGATACGCAGTATTTT
CASSVVGRPTDTQYF
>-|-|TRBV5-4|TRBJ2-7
TGTGCCAGCAGCCCACCTGGGGTGGGGCCGGCTCGGAACGAGCAGTACTTC
CASSPPGVGPARNEQYF
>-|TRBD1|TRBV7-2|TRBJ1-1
TGTGCCAGCAGCTTAGATCTGACAGGGAGCACTGAAGCTTTCTTT
CASSLDLTGSTEAFF
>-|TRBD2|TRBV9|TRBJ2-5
TGTGCCAGCAGCGTAGGCGGGGGGACTAGCGGGAGCCCGGAGACCCAGTACTTC
CASSVGGGTSGSPETQYF
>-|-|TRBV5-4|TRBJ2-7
TGCGCCAGCAGCCATGAGGACACCTACGAGCAGTACTTC
CASSHEDTYEQYF
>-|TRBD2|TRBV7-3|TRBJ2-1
TGTGCCAGCAGCTTAATGGTAGCGGGAGGGCCGGGAGAGCAGTTCTTC
CASSLMVAGGPGEQFF
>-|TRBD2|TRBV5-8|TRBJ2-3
TGTGCCAGCAGCCCAGCGGCGACTAGCGGGAGCCCAGATACGCAGTATTTT
CASSPAATSGSPDTQYF
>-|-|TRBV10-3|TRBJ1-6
TGTGCCGCCCGTTCGGGGCAGGGAGTTTCACCCCTCCACTTT
CAARSGQGVSPLHF
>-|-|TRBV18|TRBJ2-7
TGTGCCAGCTCAACTCCGGGGTCAGATGTCCAGTACTTC
CASSTPGSDVQYF
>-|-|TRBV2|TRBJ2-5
TGTGCCAGCGGTAAGGAGGAAGAGACCCAGTACTTC
CASGKEEETQYF
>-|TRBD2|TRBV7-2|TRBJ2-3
TGCGCCAGCAGCCAAGAAACTAGCGGAGGGATGGATACGCAGTATTTT
CASSQETSGGMDTQYF
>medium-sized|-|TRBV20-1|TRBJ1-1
TGCAGTGCTAGTGAGAACACTGAAGCTTTCTTT
CSASENTEAFF